This TCR beta chain comes out of a study of siplizumab effects on memory and regulatory T cells. Sequenced by immunoSEQ multiplex PCR; TCRdb stores in-frame clones only, minus some. This table holds approximately 100,000 clones, over 85% found once. Comment on this clone: What it binds is not known.

General study results and limits: Major contributors to the alloresponse seemed to be naive T cells, which also appeared more diverse than memory cells. Proliferating Tregs in siplizumab cultures were never verified as suppressive. The alloreactive clones that mapped to unstimulated subsets made up only a minor fraction. Siplizumab significantly brought down the alloreactive sequences that trace back to unstimulated CD4+ memory cells.

The germline V gene has CDR1 MNHEY and CDR2 SVGAGI. This CDR3 region has 15 residues. The V gene lost 0 bases and the J gene lost 7 bases, with 16 bases spanning the gap. This TCR was sampled from a human donor in good health. Material for sequencing was non-Treg CD4+ T cells sorted from blood. The V call is TRBV6-5, the J call TRBJ2-7; tentative D call: TRBD2 (6 bases). CDR3 bases: TGTGCCAGCAGTTACTCGGCGGGGCCAGGAGAAGAGCAGTACTTC. It codes for CASSYSAGPGEEQYF.